Listed below are T cell receptor beta chains from one sample, sequenced in a study of spatial heterogeneity in lung cancer. TCRdb independently ran MiXCR on the 5' RACE reads; one entry per CDR3 protein. The profile shows under 150,000 distinct CDR3 sequences, 10% to 11% of them singletons. Sequences were derived from PBMCs, sampled at follow-up. These receptors originate from a female donor with early-stage non-small cell lung cancer. The CDR3 runs from the conserved cysteine through the conserved F or W. The D gene is left open where the match is weak. Size is omitted from some rows. Given values are once, few, many or a class for expanded clones.

clone_size: -
j_call: TRBJ2-7
d_call: -
v_call: TRBV28
cdr3_aa: CASSRPMGSYEQYF
cdr3_nt: TGTGCCAGCAGTCGACCGATGGGGTCCTACGAGCAGTACTTC

clone_size: few
j_call: TRBJ1-6
d_call: -
v_call: TRBV27
cdr3_aa: CASSLLGQTNSPLHF
cdr3_nt: TGTGCCAGCAGCCTCCTGGGACAAACAAATTCACCCCTCCACTTT

clone_size: -
j_call: TRBJ2-5
d_call: -
v_call: TRBV9
cdr3_aa: CASSAGTKQETQYF
cdr3_nt: TGTGCCAGCAGCGCCGGGACCAAACAAGAGACCCAGTACTTC

clone_size: few
j_call: TRBJ1-5
d_call: -
v_call: TRBV27
cdr3_aa: CASRPAGQIYQPQHF
cdr3_nt: TGTGCCAGCCGCCCGGCAGGGCAGATCTATCAGCCCCAGCATTTT

clone_size: -
j_call: TRBJ2-3
d_call: TRBD2
v_call: TRBV7-9
cdr3_aa: CASSLEAQGLAITDTQYF
cdr3_nt: TGTGCCAGCAGCTTAGAGGCTCAGGGACTAGCGATCACAGATACGCAGTATTTT

clone_size: many
j_call: TRBJ2-3
d_call: -
v_call: TRBV5-4
cdr3_aa: CASSGDGHRTTDTQYF
cdr3_nt: TGTGCCAGCAGCGGGGATGGACACAGAACCACAGATACGCAGTATTTT

clone_size: -
j_call: TRBJ2-5
d_call: TRBD2
v_call: TRBV4-2
cdr3_aa: CASSPRREGLETQYF
cdr3_nt: TGTGCCAGCAGCCCCCGGCGGGAGGGCCTAGAGACCCAGTACTTC

clone_size: few
j_call: TRBJ1-4
d_call: TRBD1
v_call: TRBV9
cdr3_aa: CASSPGDRSLNEKLFF
cdr3_nt: TGTGCCAGCAGCCCCGGGGACAGATCTCTTAATGAAAAACTGTTTTTT

clone_size: -
j_call: TRBJ2-2
d_call: -
v_call: TRBV6-1
cdr3_aa: CASRSGPTGELFF
cdr3_nt: TGTGCCAGCAGGAGTGGACCCACCGGGGAGCTGTTTTTT

clone_size: few
j_call: TRBJ2-1
d_call: -
v_call: TRBV5-1
cdr3_aa: CASSLAAVSYNEQFF
cdr3_nt: TGCGCCAGCAGCTTGGCCGCGGTATCCTACAATGAGCAGTTCTTC

clone_size: many
j_call: TRBJ2-1
d_call: -
v_call: TRBV9
cdr3_aa: CASSLRDLPYNEQFF
cdr3_nt: TGTGCCAGCAGCTTACGGGACCTACCGTACAATGAGCAGTTCTTC

clone_size: -
j_call: TRBJ2-5
d_call: -
v_call: TRBV24-1
cdr3_aa: CATRGDGPYQETQYF
cdr3_nt: TGTGCCACCAGGGGGGACGGACCGTACCAAGAGACCCAGTACTTC

clone_size: -
j_call: TRBJ2-3
d_call: -
v_call: TRBV20-1
cdr3_aa: CSAKIGDTQYF
cdr3_nt: TGCAGTGCTAAGATCGGGGATACGCAGTATTTT

clone_size: few
j_call: TRBJ1-1
d_call: -
v_call: TRBV7-2
cdr3_aa: CASSLPGRMNTEAFF
cdr3_nt: TGTGCCAGCAGCTTACCCGGACGGATGAACACTGAAGCTTTCTTT

clone_size: -
j_call: TRBJ1-1
d_call: TRBD1
v_call: TRBV28
cdr3_aa: CASSSGTGGAGDTEAFF
cdr3_nt: TGTGCCAGCAGTTCCGGGACAGGGGGCGCAGGAGACACTGAAGCTTTCTTT

clone_size: -
j_call: TRBJ2-2
d_call: TRBD2
v_call: TRBV11-2
cdr3_aa: CASSPKGSVREVTGELFF
cdr3_nt: TGTGCCAGCAGCCCGAAGGGTTCGGTCCGGGAGGTAACCGGGGAGCTGTTTTTT

clone_size: -
j_call: TRBJ2-1
d_call: -
v_call: TRBV12-3/TRBV12-4
cdr3_aa: CASSFTADRRFEQFF
cdr3_nt: TGTGCCAGCAGTTTTACGGCAGATCGGAGATTTGAGCAGTTCTTC

clone_size: many
j_call: TRBJ2-7
d_call: TRBD1
v_call: TRBV3-1
cdr3_aa: CASSQDAGQGLNEQYF
cdr3_nt: TGTGCCAGCAGCCAAGATGCAGGACAGGGATTGAACGAGCAGTACTTC

clone_size: few
j_call: TRBJ2-1
d_call: -
v_call: TRBV5-1
cdr3_aa: CASSLVAGEGNEQFF
cdr3_nt: TGCGCCAGCAGCTTGGTGGCAGGGGAGGGCAATGAGCAGTTCTTC

clone_size: few
j_call: TRBJ2-1
d_call: TRBD2
v_call: TRBV20-1
cdr3_aa: CSARASGRAHEQFF
cdr3_nt: TGCAGTGCTAGAGCTAGCGGGAGGGCCCATGAGCAGTTCTTC

clone_size: few
j_call: TRBJ1-3
d_call: TRBD1
v_call: TRBV27
cdr3_aa: CASGPWGQSSSSGNTIYF
cdr3_nt: TGTGCCAGCGGACCTTGGGGACAGAGTTCTTCCTCTGGAAACACCATATATTTT

clone_size: -
j_call: TRBJ1-2
d_call: TRBD1
v_call: TRBV29-1
cdr3_aa: CSVELPRTGNYGYTF
cdr3_nt: TGCAGCGTTGAGCTTCCTAGGACAGGGAACTATGGCTACACCTTC

clone_size: -
j_call: TRBJ1-2
d_call: TRBD1
v_call: TRBV2
cdr3_aa: CASSSGQGGNYGYTF
cdr3_nt: TGTGCCAGCAGTTCCGGACAGGGTGGTAACTATGGCTACACCTTC

clone_size: few
j_call: TRBJ2-7
d_call: TRBD1
v_call: TRBV18
cdr3_aa: CASSPFDTPKTGHEQYF
cdr3_nt: TGTGCCAGCTCACCCTTCGACACCCCTAAGACAGGGCACGAGCAGTACTTC

clone_size: many
j_call: TRBJ1-2
d_call: -
v_call: TRBV6-1
cdr3_aa: CASSETETSGYTF
cdr3_nt: TGTGCCAGCAGTGAGACTGAGACGAGTGGCTACACCTTC

clone_size: few
j_call: TRBJ2-1
d_call: TRBD1
v_call: TRBV29-1
cdr3_aa: CSVEGDRSSYNEQFF
cdr3_nt: TGCAGCGTTGAGGGGGACAGAAGCTCCTACAATGAGCAGTTCTTC

clone_size: -
j_call: TRBJ1-4
d_call: -
v_call: TRBV28
cdr3_aa: CASSLGGTWSEKLFF
cdr3_nt: TGTGCCAGCAGTTTAGGCGGGACCTGGAGTGAAAAACTGTTTTTT

clone_size: many
j_call: TRBJ2-7
d_call: TRBD1
v_call: TRBV7-8
cdr3_aa: CASWDRRAYEQYF
cdr3_nt: TGTGCCAGCTGGGACAGGCGAGCCTACGAGCAGTACTTC

clone_size: few
j_call: TRBJ1-3
d_call: -
v_call: TRBV7-6
cdr3_aa: CASSLGGVSGNTIYF
cdr3_nt: TGTGCCAGCAGCTTAGGGGGAGTTTCTGGAAACACCATATATTTT

clone_size: few
j_call: TRBJ2-5
d_call: -
v_call: TRBV7-3
cdr3_aa: CASSPTPTQETQYF
cdr3_nt: TGTGCCAGCAGCCCGACCCCGACCCAAGAGACCCAGTACTTC

clone_size: -
j_call: TRBJ1-2
d_call: -
v_call: TRBV14
cdr3_aa: CASSRISGVHYGYTF
cdr3_nt: TGTGCCAGCAGCCGGATCTCGGGGGTGCACTATGGCTACACCTTC

clone_size: few
j_call: TRBJ2-1
d_call: TRBD1
v_call: TRBV12-3/TRBV12-4
cdr3_aa: CASSPGQGAFYEQFF
cdr3_nt: TGTGCCAGCAGTCCCGGACAGGGGGCGTTCTATGAGCAGTTCTTC

clone_size: large
j_call: TRBJ1-2
d_call: -
v_call: TRBV18
cdr3_aa: CASSPPWGEGYGYTF
cdr3_nt: TGTGCCAGCTCACCCCCCTGGGGTGAAGGCTATGGCTACACCTTC

clone_size: -
j_call: TRBJ1-4
d_call: -
v_call: TRBV6-2/TRBV6-3
cdr3_aa: CASRGTPPGEKLFF
cdr3_nt: TGTGCCAGCAGGGGGACTCCGCCGGGGGAAAAACTGTTTTTT

clone_size: many
j_call: TRBJ2-7
d_call: -
v_call: TRBV28
cdr3_aa: CASSLSSREQYF
cdr3_nt: TGTGCCAGCAGTTTATCGAGTAGAGAGCAGTACTTC

clone_size: many
j_call: TRBJ1-5
d_call: -
v_call: TRBV6-2/TRBV6-3
cdr3_aa: CASRAGGSNQPQHF
cdr3_nt: TGTGCCAGCAGGGCAGGAGGGAGCAATCAGCCCCAGCATTTT

clone_size: few
j_call: TRBJ2-1
d_call: TRBD2
v_call: TRBV20-1
cdr3_aa: CSARWRTSGGRRDEQFF
cdr3_nt: TGCAGTGCTAGATGGCGGACTAGCGGGGGACGACGCGATGAGCAGTTCTTC

clone_size: -
j_call: TRBJ2-2
d_call: TRBD2
v_call: TRBV6-2/TRBV6-3
cdr3_aa: CASHQPRLAGARTGELFF
cdr3_nt: TGTGCCAGCCATCAGCCCCGACTAGCGGGAGCCAGGACCGGGGAGCTGTTTTTT